The rows below give T cell receptor beta chains drawn from one sample of a study of early T cells in non-severe SARS-CoV-2 infection. One entry per CDR3 protein results from TCRdb running MiXCR on the 5' RACE reads. The table has some 59,000 distinct CDR3 sequences, 9.3% seen once. The source material was whole blood. The receptors here all came from an adult who was a healthcare worker with PCR-confirmed SARS-CoV-2 infection or an uninfected control (not recorded which). The CDR3 runs from the conserved cysteine through the conserved F or W. D genes are given only for firm matches. Clone size is given for some rows only: seen once, a few or many times, or a class if the clone is expanded.

>17|TRBJ2-1|TRBV2|few|TRBD2
CASSAPGLAGGVYEQFF
TGTGCCAGCAGTGCCCCGGGACTAGCGGGGGGCGTGTATGAGCAGTTCTTC
>16|TRBJ2-3|TRBV12-3/TRBV12-4|NA|TRBD2
CASSLGSGGGTDTQYF
TGTGCCAGCAGTTTAGGCAGCGGGGGGGGCACAGATACGCAGTATTTT
>14|TRBJ2-1|TRBV3-1|many|NA
CASSFGQTGNEQFF
TGTGCCAGCAGCTTCGGACAGACTGGCAATGAGCAGTTCTTC
>14|TRBJ2-1|TRBV4-1|NA|TRBD2
CASSPSGVYNEQFF
TGCGCCAGCAGCCCTAGCGGGGTATACAATGAGCAGTTCTTC
>15|TRBJ1-6|TRBV6-2/TRBV6-3|many|TRBD1
CASRTPGGRNSPLHF
TGTGCCAGCAGAACGCCAGGGGGCCGTAATTCACCCCTCCACTTT
>13|TRBJ1-2|TRBV19|many|NA
CASSPRDGYGYTF
TGTGCCAGTAGTCCCCGGGACGGTTATGGCTACACCTTC
>14|TRBJ1-5|TRBV4-1|many|NA
CASSQGVDNQPQHF
TGCGCCAGCAGCCAAGGAGTTGACAATCAGCCCCAGCATTTT
>12|TRBJ2-7|TRBV12-3/TRBV12-4|NA|NA
CASSLTKYEQYF
TGTGCCAGCAGTTTAACTAAATACGAGCAGTACTTC
>16|TRBJ1-2|TRBV7-9|NA|TRBD1
CASSLGQGASNYGYTF
TGTGCCAGCAGCTTAGGGCAGGGGGCTTCTAACTATGGCTACACCTTC
>13|TRBJ1-4|TRBV5-4|few|NA
CATSLAGREKLFF
TGTGCCACCAGCTTGGCAGGGAGGGAAAAACTGTTTTTT
>16|TRBJ2-2|TRBV11-2|NA|NA
CASSPLPGGSTGELFF
TGTGCCAGCAGCCCCCTGCCAGGGGGGAGCACCGGGGAGCTGTTTTTT
>14|TRBJ2-3|TRBV7-9|few|NA
CASSLVDATDTQYF
TGTGCCAGCAGCTTAGTTGACGCCACAGATACGCAGTATTTT
>17|TRBJ2-6|TRBV7-6|many|NA
CASSRETGPLRGNVLTF
TGTGCCAGCAGCCGAGAGACCGGGCCCCTTCGGGGGAACGTCCTGACTTTC
>19|TRBJ2-1|TRBV5-1|NA|TRBD2
CASSFWAVQTSGGAAEQFF
TGCGCCAGCAGCTTTTGGGCCGTCCAGACTAGCGGGGGGGCCGCTGAGCAGTTCTTC
>15|TRBJ1-2|TRBV5-1|few|TRBD1
CASSFYPEQGPGYTF
TGCGCCAGCAGCTTTTACCCCGAACAGGGGCCTGGCTACACCTTC
>15|TRBJ1-1|TRBV7-9|NA|TRBD1
CASSFSGTGGTEAFF
TGTGCCAGCAGCTTCTCCGGGACAGGGGGGACTGAAGCTTTCTTT
>14|TRBJ1-1|TRBV4-2|NA|NA
CASSQGQANTEAFF
TGTGCCAGCAGCCAAGGTCAGGCTAACACTGAAGCTTTCTTT
>15|TRBJ1-1|TRBV11-2|NA|NA
CASSLPYRTYTEAFF
TGTGCCAGCAGCTTACCCTACAGGACCTACACTGAAGCTTTCTTT
>18|TRBJ2-5|TRBV3-1|NA|NA
CASSHPLSLGAAQETQYF
TGTGCCAGCAGCCATCCTCTGTCCTTGGGGGCGGCCCAAGAGACCCAGTACTTC
>12|TRBJ1-1|TRBV20-1|NA|NA
CSARDWGTEAFF
TGCAGTGCTAGAGATTGGGGCACTGAAGCTTTCTTT
>12|TRBJ2-5|TRBV12-3/TRBV12-4|NA|NA
CASSSSLETQYF
TGTGCCAGCAGTTCGTCTTTAGAGACCCAGTACTTC
>12|TRBJ1-2|TRBV7-9|many|NA
CASSLVTNGYTF
TGTGCCAGCAGCTTAGTCACCAATGGCTACACCTTC
>13|TRBJ2-5|TRBV29-1|NA|TRBD2
CSVSAGGMETQYF
TGCAGCGTATCGGCGGGGGGGATGGAGACCCAGTACTTC
>14|TRBJ1-5|TRBV6-6|NA|TRBD1
CASSYRDRNQPQHF
TGTGCCAGCAGTTACCGGGACAGGAATCAGCCCCAGCATTTT
>15|TRBJ2-1|TRBV12-3/TRBV12-4|NA|TRBD2
CASSLVSGGYNEQFF
TGTGCCAGCAGTTTAGTTAGCGGGGGCTACAATGAGCAGTTCTTC
>11|TRBJ2-7|TRBV30|NA|NA
CAWNDRYEQYF
TGTGCCTGGAATGACAGGTACGAGCAGTACTTC
>14|TRBJ2-7|TRBV9|few|NA
CASSPGTYPAEQYF
TGTGCCAGCAGCCCTGGGACGTACCCCGCGGAGCAGTACTTC
>13|TRBJ1-4|TRBV27|few|NA
CASSFMGNEKLFF
TGTGCCAGCAGTTTCATGGGTAATGAAAAACTGTTTTTT
>16|TRBJ2-3|TRBV5-1|NA|TRBD1
CASSLEGTGMGQTQYF
TGCGCCAGCAGCTTGGAAGGGACAGGTATGGGTCAAACGCAGTATTTT
>16|TRBJ1-6|TRBV3-1|few|TRBD1
CASSQHGTAIGNPLHF
TGTGCCAGCAGCCAACATGGGACAGCCATTGGGAATCCCCTCCACTTT
>16|TRBJ2-3|TRBV4-1|NA|TRBD2
CASSQPPAGETDTQYF
TGCGCCAGCAGCCAACCTCCAGCGGGGGAGACAGATACGCAGTATTTT
>16|TRBJ2-7|TRBV24-1|NA|NA
CATSDSLRDGDYEQYF
TGTGCCACCAGTGATTCCCTCCGGGACGGCGACTACGAGCAGTACTTC
>13|TRBJ2-7|TRBV25-1|few|TRBD1
CASSGTEIYEQYF
TGTGCCAGCTCCGGGACAGAAATCTACGAGCAGTACTTC
>12|TRBJ2-3|TRBV5-1|NA|NA
CASGTRTDTQYF
TGCGCCAGCGGGACCCGTACAGATACGCAGTATTTT
>12|TRBJ2-5|TRBV29-1|many|NA
CSVGRSGETQYF
TGCAGCGTTGGGAGGAGCGGAGAGACCCAGTACTTC
>16|TRBJ2-1|TRBV9|many|TRBD1
CASSSRTGPPNNEQFF
TGTGCCAGCAGCAGCCGGACAGGCCCACCAAACAATGAGCAGTTCTTC
>13|TRBJ1-2|TRBV4-2|many|NA
CASSRDLYYGYTF
TGTGCCAGCAGCCGTGACCTCTACTATGGCTACACCTTC
>11|TRBJ1-5|TRBV29-1|many|NA
CSVEAVRAQHF
TGCAGCGTTGAAGCCGTCCGGGCCCAGCATTTT
>16|TRBJ2-2|TRBV7-9|few|TRBD1
CASRGGQGSSTGELFF
TGTGCCAGCCGAGGGGGACAGGGGTCGAGCACCGGGGAGCTGTTTTTT
>13|TRBJ2-1|TRBV11-3|few|NA
CASSGFPYNEQFF
TGTGCCAGCAGCGGATTTCCCTACAATGAGCAGTTCTTC
>14|TRBJ2-2|TRBV7-3|many|TRBD1
CASSMGQGTGELFF
TGTGCCAGCAGCATGGGACAGGGTACCGGGGAGCTGTTTTTT
>17|TRBJ2-3|TRBV27|NA|TRBD1
CASSFQRTGNPPDTQYF
TGTGCCAGCAGTTTCCAAAGGACAGGGAATCCACCAGATACGCAGTATTTT
>14|TRBJ2-3|TRBV6-2/TRBV6-3|NA|TRBD2
CASIDGGSTDTQYF
TGTGCCAGCATTGACGGGGGGAGCACAGATACGCAGTATTTT
>17|TRBJ2-1|TRBV7-9|NA|TRBD2
CASSQGLAGATMVEQFF
TGTGCCAGCAGCCAGGGACTAGCGGGGGCCACCATGGTCGAGCAGTTCTTC
>17|TRBJ1-5|TRBV7-2|NA|NA
CASSKGDLRYSNQPQHF
TGTGCCAGCAGCAAGGGGGACCTCCGGTATAGCAATCAGCCCCAGCATTTT
>17|TRBJ2-3|TRBV7-8|many|TRBD2
CASSATSGALSIGTQYF
TGTGCCAGCAGCGCGACTAGCGGGGCGTTAAGCATCGGTACGCAGTATTTT
>16|TRBJ1-2|TRBV7-9|NA|TRBD1
CASSPRGGASLGGYTF
TGTGCCAGCAGCCCCAGAGGGGGCGCAAGTTTGGGTGGCTACACCTTC
>10|TRBJ1-2|TRBV29-1|many|NA
CSVGRGGYTF
TGCAGCGTGGGCAGGGGTGGCTACACCTTC
>16|TRBJ1-5|TRBV20-1|NA|NA
CSAQEQTGNSNQPQHF
TGCAGTGCGCAAGAGCAAACAGGGAATAGCAATCAGCCCCAGCATTTT
>15|TRBJ2-5|TRBV25-1|few|TRBD1
CASSEPGQIHGTQYF
TGTGCCAGCAGTGAACCGGGACAGATTCATGGGACCCAGTACTTC
>16|TRBJ2-2|TRBV18|few|TRBD1
CASSPSQGANTGELFF
TGTGCCAGCTCTCCCAGCCAGGGGGCAAACACCGGGGAGCTGTTTTTT
>14|TRBJ1-2|TRBV7-9|NA|NA
CASSLGSSNYGYTF
TGTGCCAGCAGCTTAGGCAGCTCTAACTATGGCTACACCTTC